These 12 T cell receptor beta chains were sequenced from one sample in a study of identical twins. TCRdb reanalysed the 5' RACE reads using MiXCR and keeps one entry per CDR3 protein. The sample shows roughly 1,500,000 distinct CDR3 sequences, roughly 35% of them seen only once. The sequenced sample consisted of cord blood. The origin of the receptors is a newborn girl in good health.

The chain uses TRBV6-1 and TRBJ2-7, with a possible D match to TRBD2 (5 bases). The CDR3 is 14 residues long. Germline V CDR1 and CDR2: MNHNS, SASEGT. V lost 1 base, J lost 5 bases, and 12 bases lay in between. The CDR3: CASSEVGGLNEQYF. In DNA, the CDR3 is TGTGCCAGCAGTGAAGTCGGAGGTTTGAACGAGCAGTACTTC.

The rearrangement links TRBV20-1 to TRBJ1-5; 7 bases align to TRBD1. CDR1 DFQATT and CDR2 SNEGSKA come from the germline V gene (reference sequence). The CDR3 runs 16 residues. V shed 3 bases and J 0 bases; nucleotides not matched to a gene: 8. The CDR3 sequence is CSASQTGSPSNQPQHF. Written as DNA, the CDR3 is TGCAGTGCTAGTCAGACAGGGTCCCCTAGCAATCAGCCCCAGCATTTT.

This clonotype was picked up a small number of times. The chain joins TRBV28 to TRBJ2-1, with unresolved D. This CDR3 has 12 residues. V lost 5 bases to trimming and J lost 9 bases, with 11 bases between them. The germline V gene encodes CDR1 MDHEN and CDR2 SYDVKM. CDR3 nucleotide sequence: TGTGCCAGCAGTGCCCCCCAGGCTGAGCAGTTCTTC. Translating it yields CASSAPQAEQFF.

The DNA of the CDR3 is TGCAGTGCTTGGGTTGCGGGGGTTAACTATGGCTACACCTTC. Translating it yields CSAWVAGVNYGYTF. The chain carries TRBV20-1 and TRBJ1-2; a possible D gene is TRBD1 (5 bases). This CDR3 contains 14 residues. Trimming removed 5 bases from V and 1 base from J, with 14 bases in between. From germline, CDR1 is DFQATT and CDR2 SNEGSKA (reference sequence).

The chain has TRBV20-1 and TRBJ1-2; tentative D call: TRBD1 (6 bases). CDR1 and CDR2 (germline): DFQATT, SNEGSKA (reference sequence). V gave up 1 base and J gave up 2 bases, with 17 bases separating them. The CDR3 covers 16 residues. CDR3 loop: CSARVPTGHGNYGYTF. Written as DNA, the CDR3 is TGCAGTGCTAGAGTCCCGACAGGTCACGGGAACTATGGCTACACCTTC.

This clonotype was observed a handful of times. J is TRBJ2-1 and V is TRBV12-3 or TRBV12-4, with 9 nucleotides matching TRBD2. CDR3 size: 16 residues. Germline trimming cut 5 bases from V and 0 bases from J; bases unmatched to any gene: 5. The CDR3: CASSNLAGSSYNEQFF. CDR3 bases: TGTGCCAGCAGTAACCTAGCGGGGAGCTCCTACAATGAGCAGTTCTTC.

Only a few counts were recorded for this clonotype. This chain uses TRBV20-1 with TRBJ2-7; no clear D. With 5 bases removed from V and 2 bases from J, the gap between germline ends came to 10 bases. The CDR3 loop spans 12 amino acids. Germline V gene data show CDR1 as DFQATT and CDR2 as SNEGSKA (reference sequence). Here the CDR3 reads CSAALRAYEQYF. In DNA form, the CDR3 reads TGCAGTGCTGCCCTCCGGGCCTACGAGCAGTACTTC.

On this clonotype itself: The junction departs from germline at one end; a sequencing error may be responsible. The chain employs TRBV12-3 or TRBV12-4 and TRBJ2-3; 9 bases align to TRBD2. The length of the CDR3 is 16 residues. The CDR3 DNA reads TGTGCCAGCAGTACCACCATAGCGGGGGCAACAGATGCGCAGTATTTT. Encoded protein: CASSTTIAGATDAQYF.

Only a few counts were recorded for this clonotype. The J gene is TRBJ2-1, the V gene TRBV20-1, with D perhaps assigned TRBD1 or TRBD2 (6 bases each). The germline gives CDR1 DFQATT, CDR2 SNEGSKA (reference sequence). Trimming removed 3 bases at V and 4 bases at J, with 16 bases between. The CDR3 extends over 15 amino acids. This CDR3 reads CSASMFGGAYNEQFF. The DNA of the CDR3 is TGCAGTGCTAGCATGTTCGGGGGCGCATACAATGAGCAGTTCTTC.

This clonotype showed up just a few times. This rearrangement joins TRBV7-9 to TRBJ1-2, with D maybe TRBD1 (6 bases). This CDR3 is built from 14 residues. Per germline, CDR1 SEHNR and CDR2 FQNEAQ (reference sequence). Deletions cut 4 bases from V and 3 bases from J, with 12 bases between. The CDR3 reads CASSSTGPHYGYTF. In DNA form, the CDR3 reads TGTGCCAGCAGCTCTACAGGGCCCCACTATGGCTACACCTTC.

The gene calls are TRBV28 and TRBJ2-1; possibly TRBD2 for D (6 bases). This CDR3 is 15 amino acids long. V shed 0 bases and J shed 4 bases, with 10 bases lying between them. CDR1 and CDR2 (germline): MDHEN, SYDVKM. CDR3 sequence reads: CASSLWEEGYNEQFF. The CDR3 DNA is TGTGCCAGCAGTTTATGGGAGGAGGGGTACAATGAGCAGTTCTTC.

This clonotype was detected once. The chain recombines TRBV6-5 with TRBJ1-2, with D hard to call. CDR1 MNHEY and CDR2 SVGAGI come from the germline V gene. The CDR3 covers 14 residues. Trimming cost V 0 bases and J 8 bases, with 13 bases left between them. CDR3 residues: CASSYSKMSWGYTF. As DNA, the CDR3 is TGTGCCAGCAGTTACTCGAAGATGAGTTGGGGCTACACCTTC.